This T cell receptor (beta chain) emerged from a study of T cells expressing NK-cell markers (TCRdb year 2020). Background on the whole study: In sorted CD3+CD56+NKG2C+, CD3+CD56+NKG2C- and CD3+CD56-NKG2C+ T-cell subsets from 7 to 9 donors, TCR beta-chain repertoires were profiled. Among the eight sequenced donors, only one was HCMV-seronegative, while the other seven were HCMV-seropositive. All eight donors whose samples were sequenced were randomly selected healthy volunteers, three of them men and five women. Illumina HiSeq 2000/2500, MiSeq or NextSeq was used to sequence libraries as 2 x 150 bp reads. Broad study findings and their caveats: Whether the expanded NKG2C-expressing T cell clones were specific for HCMV antigens was left unclear. In five to seven donors, the dominant CD3+CD56+NKG2C+ clonotypes were found to rank among the top 10 CD8+ clonotypes and to make up about 1.0-7.5% of CD8+ T cells. Those dominant clonotypes were again the most abundant among CD3+CD56-NKG2C+ cells in several donors, at about 28.3-60.1%.

Sequencing instrument: Illumina HiSeq 2000. TCR beta cDNA libraries were prepared using 5'RACE template switching, which introduced a universal primer site and unique molecular identifiers. Priming for cDNA synthesis came from the TCR beta constant segment, and two successive PCR amplification steps followed. As for how the authors treated the data: MIGEC handled demultiplexing of the reads and grouping by UMI, while MiTCR was used to assemble and quantify clonotypes. To exclude erroneous sequences, any TCR cDNA sequence not supported by at least two reads was discarded. The tcR package was used for downstream repertoire analysis, and clonotypes were matched across fractions by CDR3 nucleotide sequence plus V segment. VDJmatch was used to annotate antigen specificity against VDJdb, with one amino acid substitution in CDR3 allowed. Each CDR3 protein sequence appears as one entry after TCRdb reprocessed the reads, and no DNA is included. TCRdb's processing, not the authors', yielded these V and J calls. The sample table gives more than 250,000 distinct CDR3 sequences. 0.3% to 0.45% of the sample is taken by the ten largest.

To determine HCMV serostatus, a commercial ELISA kit was used to detect HCMV-specific IgG in serum. Peripheral blood mononuclear cells were isolated from blood by Ficoll density gradient centrifugation. With regard to this clonotype: Its specific antigen is unknown.

Including the terminal cysteine and phenylalanine, the CDR3 comprises 14 residues. The coding DNA is unavailable. Via the germline V gene, CDR1 is KGHDR and CDR2 SFDVKD. The source material was blood T cells: a sorted CD56 or NKG2C T cell subset, CD4+ or CD8+ T cells, or bulk PBMC T cells (not recorded which). The V gene is TRBV24-1 and the J gene is TRBJ2-3. This sequence was found in a man younger than 35 in good health. Donor details come from another sample of the same person, matched by shared clones. CDR3 region: CATSDLYSTDTQYF.